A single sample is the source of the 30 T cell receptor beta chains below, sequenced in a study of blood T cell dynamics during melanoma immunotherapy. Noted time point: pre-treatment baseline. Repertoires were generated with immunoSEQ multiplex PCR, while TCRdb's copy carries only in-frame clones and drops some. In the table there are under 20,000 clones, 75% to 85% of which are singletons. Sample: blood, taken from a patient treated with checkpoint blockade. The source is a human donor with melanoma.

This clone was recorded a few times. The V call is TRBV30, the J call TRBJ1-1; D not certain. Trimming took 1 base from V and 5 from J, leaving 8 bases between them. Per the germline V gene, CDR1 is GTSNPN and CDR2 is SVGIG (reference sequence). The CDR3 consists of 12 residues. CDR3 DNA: TGTGCCTGGAGTGGATCCGAGACTGAAGCTTTCTTT. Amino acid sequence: CAWSGSETEAFF.

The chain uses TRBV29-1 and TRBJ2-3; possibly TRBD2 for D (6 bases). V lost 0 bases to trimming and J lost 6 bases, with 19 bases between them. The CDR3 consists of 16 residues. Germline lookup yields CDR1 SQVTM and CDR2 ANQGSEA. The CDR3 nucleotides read TGCAGCGTTGAAGATCTTAATACCGGGAGTGGTGATACGCAGTATTTT. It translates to CSVEDLNTGSGDTQYF.

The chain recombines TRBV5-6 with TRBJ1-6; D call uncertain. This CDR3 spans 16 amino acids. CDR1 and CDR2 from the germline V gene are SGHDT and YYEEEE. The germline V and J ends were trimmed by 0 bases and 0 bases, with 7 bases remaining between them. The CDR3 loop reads CASSLAVSSYNSPLHF. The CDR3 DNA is TGTGCCAGCAGCTTGGCCGTGAGCTCCTATAATTCACCCCTCCACTTT.

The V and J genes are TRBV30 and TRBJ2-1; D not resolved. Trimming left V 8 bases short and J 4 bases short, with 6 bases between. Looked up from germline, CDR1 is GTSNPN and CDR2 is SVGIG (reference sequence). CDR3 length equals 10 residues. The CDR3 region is CALSYNEQFF. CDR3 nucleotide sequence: TGTGCCCTGTCTTACAATGAGCAGTTCTTC. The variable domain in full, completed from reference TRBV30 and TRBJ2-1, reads SQTIHQWPATLVQPVGSPLSLECTVEGTSNPNLYWYRQAAGRGLQLLFYSVGIGQISSEVPQNLSASRPQDRQFILSSKKLLLSDSGFYLCALSYNEQFFGPGTRLTVL.

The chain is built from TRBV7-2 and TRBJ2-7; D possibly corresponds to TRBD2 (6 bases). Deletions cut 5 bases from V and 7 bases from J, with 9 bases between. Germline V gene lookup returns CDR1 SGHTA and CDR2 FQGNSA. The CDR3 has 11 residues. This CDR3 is CASSISGEQYF. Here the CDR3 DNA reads TGTGCCAGCAGCATTAGCGGTGAGCAGTACTTC.

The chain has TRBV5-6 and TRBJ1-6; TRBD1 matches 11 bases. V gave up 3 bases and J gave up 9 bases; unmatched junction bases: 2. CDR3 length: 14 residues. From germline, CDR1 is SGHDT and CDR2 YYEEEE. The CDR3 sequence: CASSWGQGGSPLHF. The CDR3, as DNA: TGTGCCAGCAGCTGGGGACAGGGGGGTTCACCCCTCCACTTT.

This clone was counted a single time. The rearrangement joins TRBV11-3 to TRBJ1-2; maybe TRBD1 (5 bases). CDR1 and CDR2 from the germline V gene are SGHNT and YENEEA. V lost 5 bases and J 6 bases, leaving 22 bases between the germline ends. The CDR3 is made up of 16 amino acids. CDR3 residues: CASSLETPGGEDGYTF. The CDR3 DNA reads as TGTGCCAGCAGCCTCGAAACCCCGGGGGGGGAGGATGGCTACACCTTC.

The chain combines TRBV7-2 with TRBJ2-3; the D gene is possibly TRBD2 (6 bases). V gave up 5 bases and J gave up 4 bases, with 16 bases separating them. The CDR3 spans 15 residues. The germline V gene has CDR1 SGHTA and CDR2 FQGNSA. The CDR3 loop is CASSVQTSRADTQYF. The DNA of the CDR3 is TGTGCCAGCAGCGTCCAGACTAGTCGCGCAGATACGCAGTATTTT.

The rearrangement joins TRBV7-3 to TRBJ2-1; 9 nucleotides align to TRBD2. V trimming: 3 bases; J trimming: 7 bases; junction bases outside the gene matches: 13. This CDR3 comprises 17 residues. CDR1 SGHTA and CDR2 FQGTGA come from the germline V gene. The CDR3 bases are TGTGCCAGCAGCTTGCCTACTTTTAGCGGGAGAAAAAATGAGCAGTTCTTC. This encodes CASSLPTFSGRKNEQFF.

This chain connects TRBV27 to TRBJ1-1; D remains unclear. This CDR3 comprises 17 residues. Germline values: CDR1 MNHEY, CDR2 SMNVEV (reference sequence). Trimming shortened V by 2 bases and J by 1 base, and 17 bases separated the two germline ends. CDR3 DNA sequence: TGTGCCAGCAGTTTAAGCCCTGGTTACGGTCAGAACACTGAAGCTTTCTTT. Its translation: CASSLSPGYGQNTEAFF.

The CDR3 loop reads CASSLTPGTGYTF. The CDR3 nucleotides are TGTGCCAGCAGTTTAACCCCAGGGACTGGCTACACCTTC. The chain combines TRBV27 with TRBJ1-2, with D possibly being TRBD1 (5 bases). Germline CDR1 MNHEY, CDR2 SMNVEV (reference sequence). V was clipped by 2 bases and J by 7 bases, with 11 bases between them. The CDR3 is made up of 13 amino acids.

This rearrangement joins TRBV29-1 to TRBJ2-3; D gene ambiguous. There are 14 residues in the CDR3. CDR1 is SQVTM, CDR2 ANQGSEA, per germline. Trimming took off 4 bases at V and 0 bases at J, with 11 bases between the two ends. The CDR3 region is CSVGFSDSTDTQYF. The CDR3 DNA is TGCAGCGTTGGCTTTTCGGATAGCACAGATACGCAGTATTTT.

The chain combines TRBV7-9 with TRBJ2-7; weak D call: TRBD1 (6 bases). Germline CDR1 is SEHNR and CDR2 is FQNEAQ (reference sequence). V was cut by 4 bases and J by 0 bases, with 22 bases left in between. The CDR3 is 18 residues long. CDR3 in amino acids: CASSSALLGTLSSYEQYF. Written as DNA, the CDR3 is TGTGCCAGCAGCTCAGCACTACTAGGGACATTGAGCTCCTACGAGCAGTACTTC. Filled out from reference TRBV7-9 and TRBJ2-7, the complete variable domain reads DTGVSQNPRHKITKRGQNVTFRCDPISEHNRLYWYRQTLGQGPEFLTYFQNEAQLEKSRLLSDRFSAERPKGSFSTLEIQRTEQGDSAMYLCASSSALLGTLSSYEQYFGPGTRLTVT.

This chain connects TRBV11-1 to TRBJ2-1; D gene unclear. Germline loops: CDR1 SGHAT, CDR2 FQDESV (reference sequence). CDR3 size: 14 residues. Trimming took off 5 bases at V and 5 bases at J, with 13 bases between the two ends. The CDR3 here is CASSLRIGNNEQFF. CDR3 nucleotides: TGTGCCAGCAGCCTCCGGATAGGGAACAATGAGCAGTTCTTC.

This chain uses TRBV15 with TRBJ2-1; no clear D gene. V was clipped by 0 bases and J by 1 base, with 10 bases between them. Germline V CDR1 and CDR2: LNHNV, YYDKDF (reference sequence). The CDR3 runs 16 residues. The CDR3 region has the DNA TGTGCCACCAGCAGAGAAAGAAGAAGTTCCTACAATGAGCAGTTCTTC. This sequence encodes CATSRERRSSYNEQFF.

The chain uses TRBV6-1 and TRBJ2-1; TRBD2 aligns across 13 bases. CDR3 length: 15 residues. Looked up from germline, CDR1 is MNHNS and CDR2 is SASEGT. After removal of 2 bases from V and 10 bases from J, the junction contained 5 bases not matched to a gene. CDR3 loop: CASSENTSGREEQFF. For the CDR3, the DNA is TGTGCCAGCAGTGAAAATACTAGCGGGAGGGAAGAGCAGTTCTTC.

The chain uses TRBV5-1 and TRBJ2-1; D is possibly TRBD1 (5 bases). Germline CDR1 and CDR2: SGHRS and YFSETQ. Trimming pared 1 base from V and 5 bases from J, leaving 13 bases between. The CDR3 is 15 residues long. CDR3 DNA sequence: TGCGCCAGCAGCTTGACAGGCGCGATCCACAATGAGCAGTTCTTC. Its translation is CASSLTGAIHNEQFF.

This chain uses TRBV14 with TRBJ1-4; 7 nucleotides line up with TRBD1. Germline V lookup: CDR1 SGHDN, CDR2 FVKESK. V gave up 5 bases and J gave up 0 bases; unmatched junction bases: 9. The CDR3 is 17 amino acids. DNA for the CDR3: TGTGCCAGCAGCAACCACCGACAGGGCGCAACTAATGAAAAACTGTTTTTT. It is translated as CASSNHRQGATNEKLFF.

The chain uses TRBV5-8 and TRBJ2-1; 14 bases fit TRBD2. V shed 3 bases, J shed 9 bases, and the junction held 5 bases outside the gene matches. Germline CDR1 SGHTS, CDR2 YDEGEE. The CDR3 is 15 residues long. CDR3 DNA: TGTGCCAGCAGCTCGGGACTAGCGGGAGCTGCTGAGCAGTTCTTC. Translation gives CASSSGLAGAAEQFF.

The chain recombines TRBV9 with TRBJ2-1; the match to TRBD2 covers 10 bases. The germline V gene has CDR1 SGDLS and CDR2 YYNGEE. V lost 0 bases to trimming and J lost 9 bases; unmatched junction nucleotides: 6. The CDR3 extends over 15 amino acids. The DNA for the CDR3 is TGTGCCAGCAGCGTAGAGGTCCAGCGGGGGGGTGAGCAGTTCTTC. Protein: CASSVEVQRGGEQFF.

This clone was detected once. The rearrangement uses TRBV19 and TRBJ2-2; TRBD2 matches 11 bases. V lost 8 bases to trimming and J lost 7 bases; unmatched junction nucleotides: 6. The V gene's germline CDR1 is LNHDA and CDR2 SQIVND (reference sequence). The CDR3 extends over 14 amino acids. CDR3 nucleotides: TGTGCCAGTGGGACTAGCGGTTATGTCGGGGAGCTGTTTTTT. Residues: CASGTSGYVGELFF. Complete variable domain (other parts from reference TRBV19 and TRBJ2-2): DGGITQSPKYLFRKEGQNVTLSCEQNLNHDAMYWYRQDPGQGLRLIYYSQIVNDFQKGDIAEGYSVSREKKESFPLTVTSAQKNPTAFYLCASGTSGYVGELFFGEGSRLTVL.

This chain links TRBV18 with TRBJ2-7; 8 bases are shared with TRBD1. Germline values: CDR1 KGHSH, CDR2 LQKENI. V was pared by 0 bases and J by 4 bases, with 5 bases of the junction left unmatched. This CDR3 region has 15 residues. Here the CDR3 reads CASSPPRQGRYEQYF. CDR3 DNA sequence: TGTGCCAGCTCACCACCCCGACAGGGGAGGTACGAGCAGTACTTC.

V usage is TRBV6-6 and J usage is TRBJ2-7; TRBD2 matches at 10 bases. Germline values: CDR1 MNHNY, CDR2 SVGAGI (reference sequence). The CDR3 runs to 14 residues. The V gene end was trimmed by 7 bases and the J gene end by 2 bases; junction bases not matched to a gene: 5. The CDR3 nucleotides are TGTGCCAGCAAAGGACTAGCGGCTGCCTACGAGCAGTACTTC. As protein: CASKGLAAAYEQYF.

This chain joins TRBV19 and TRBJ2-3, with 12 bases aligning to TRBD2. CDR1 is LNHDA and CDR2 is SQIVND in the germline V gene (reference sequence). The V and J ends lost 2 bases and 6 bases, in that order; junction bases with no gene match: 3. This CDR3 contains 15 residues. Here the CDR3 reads CASSISTSGSDTQYF. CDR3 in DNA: TGTGCCAGTAGTATATCGACTAGCGGGAGTGATACGCAGTATTTT.

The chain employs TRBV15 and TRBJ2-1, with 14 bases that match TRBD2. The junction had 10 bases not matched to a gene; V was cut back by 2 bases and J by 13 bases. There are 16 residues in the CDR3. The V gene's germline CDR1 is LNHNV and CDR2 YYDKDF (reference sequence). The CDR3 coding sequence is TGTGCCACCAGCAGAAGAGGGACTAGCGGGAGTTCATTTCAGTTCTTC. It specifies CATSRRGTSGSSFQFF.

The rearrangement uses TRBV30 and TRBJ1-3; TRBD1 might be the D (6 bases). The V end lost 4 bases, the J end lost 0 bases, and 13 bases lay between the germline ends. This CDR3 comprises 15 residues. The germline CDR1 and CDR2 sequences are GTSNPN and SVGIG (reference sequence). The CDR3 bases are TGTGCCTGGACGCCCGGGACATTCTCTGGAAACACCATATATTTT. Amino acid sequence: CAWTPGTFSGNTIYF.

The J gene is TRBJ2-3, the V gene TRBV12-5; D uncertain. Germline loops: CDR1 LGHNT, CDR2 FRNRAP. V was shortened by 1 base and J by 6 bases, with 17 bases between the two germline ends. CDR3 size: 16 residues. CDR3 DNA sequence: TGTGCTAGTGGTTTGGCCCGGAATACCCTGGGGGATACGCAGTATTTT. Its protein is CASGLARNTLGDTQYF.

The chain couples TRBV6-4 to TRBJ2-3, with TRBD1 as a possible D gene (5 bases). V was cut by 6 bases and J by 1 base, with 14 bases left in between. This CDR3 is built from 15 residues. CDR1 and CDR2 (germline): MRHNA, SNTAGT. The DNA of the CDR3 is TGTGCCAGCAGCGAACAGGACCGGGGCACAGATACGCAGTATTTT. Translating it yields CASSEQDRGTDTQYF.

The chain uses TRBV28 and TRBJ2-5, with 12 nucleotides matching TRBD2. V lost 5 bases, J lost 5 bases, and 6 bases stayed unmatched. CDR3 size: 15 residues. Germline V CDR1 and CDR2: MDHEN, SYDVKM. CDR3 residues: CASSPTSGRLETQYF. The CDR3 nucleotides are TGTGCCAGCAGTCCGACTAGCGGGAGACTTGAGACCCAGTACTTC. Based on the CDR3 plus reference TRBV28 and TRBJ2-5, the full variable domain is DVKVTQSSRYLVKRTGEKVFLECVQDMDHENMFWYRQDPGLGLRLIYFSYDVKMKEKGDIPEGYSVSREKKERFSLILESASTNQTSMYLCASSPTSGRLETQYFGPGTRLLVL.

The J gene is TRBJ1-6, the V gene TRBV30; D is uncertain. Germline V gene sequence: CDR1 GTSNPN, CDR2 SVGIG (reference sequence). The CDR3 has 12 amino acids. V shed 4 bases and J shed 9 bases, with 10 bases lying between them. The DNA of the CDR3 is TGTGCCTGGACCCTGTTCCCTTCACCCCTCCACTTT. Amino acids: CAWTLFPSPLHF.